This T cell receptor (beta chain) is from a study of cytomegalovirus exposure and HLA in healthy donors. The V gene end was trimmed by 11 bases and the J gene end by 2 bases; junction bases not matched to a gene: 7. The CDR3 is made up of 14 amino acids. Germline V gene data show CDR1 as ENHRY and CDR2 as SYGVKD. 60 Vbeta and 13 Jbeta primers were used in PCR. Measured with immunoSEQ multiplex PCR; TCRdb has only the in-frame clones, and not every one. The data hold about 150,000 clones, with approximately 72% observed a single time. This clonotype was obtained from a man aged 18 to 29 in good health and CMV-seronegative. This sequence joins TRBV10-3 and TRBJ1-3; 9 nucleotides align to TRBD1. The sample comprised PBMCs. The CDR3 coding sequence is TGTGCCTCGGGGGACAGGGTTGCTGGAAACACCATATATTTT. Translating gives CASGDRVAGNTIYF.